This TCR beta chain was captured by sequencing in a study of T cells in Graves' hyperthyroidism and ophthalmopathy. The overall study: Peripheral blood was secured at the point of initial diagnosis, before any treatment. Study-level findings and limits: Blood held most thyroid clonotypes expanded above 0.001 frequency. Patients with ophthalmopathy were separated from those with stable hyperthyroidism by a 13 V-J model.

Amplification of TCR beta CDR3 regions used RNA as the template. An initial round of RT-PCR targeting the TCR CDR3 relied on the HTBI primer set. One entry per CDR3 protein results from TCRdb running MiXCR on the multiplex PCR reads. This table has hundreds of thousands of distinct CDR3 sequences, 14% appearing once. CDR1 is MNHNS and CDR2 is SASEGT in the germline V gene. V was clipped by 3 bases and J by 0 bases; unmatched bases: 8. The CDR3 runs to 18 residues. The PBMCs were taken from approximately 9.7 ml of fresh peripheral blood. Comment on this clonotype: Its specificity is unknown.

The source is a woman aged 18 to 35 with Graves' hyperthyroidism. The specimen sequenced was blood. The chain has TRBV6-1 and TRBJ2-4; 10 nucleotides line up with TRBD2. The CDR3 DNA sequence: TGTGCCAGCAGTGATGTCGAGCGGGAGGGTCTAGCCAAAAACATTCAGTACTTC. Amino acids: CASSDVEREGLAKNIQYF.